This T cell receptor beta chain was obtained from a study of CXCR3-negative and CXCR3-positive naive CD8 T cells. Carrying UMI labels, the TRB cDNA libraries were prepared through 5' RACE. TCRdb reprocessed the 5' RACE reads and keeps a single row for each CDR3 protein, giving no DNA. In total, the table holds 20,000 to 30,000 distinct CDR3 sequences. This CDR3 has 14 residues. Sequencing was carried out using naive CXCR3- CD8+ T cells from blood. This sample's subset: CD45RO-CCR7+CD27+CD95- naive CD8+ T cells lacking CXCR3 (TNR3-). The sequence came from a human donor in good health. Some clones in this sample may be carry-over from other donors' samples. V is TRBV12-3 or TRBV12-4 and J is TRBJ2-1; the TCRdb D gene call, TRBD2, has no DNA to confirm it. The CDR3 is CASSRTSGGDEQFF.